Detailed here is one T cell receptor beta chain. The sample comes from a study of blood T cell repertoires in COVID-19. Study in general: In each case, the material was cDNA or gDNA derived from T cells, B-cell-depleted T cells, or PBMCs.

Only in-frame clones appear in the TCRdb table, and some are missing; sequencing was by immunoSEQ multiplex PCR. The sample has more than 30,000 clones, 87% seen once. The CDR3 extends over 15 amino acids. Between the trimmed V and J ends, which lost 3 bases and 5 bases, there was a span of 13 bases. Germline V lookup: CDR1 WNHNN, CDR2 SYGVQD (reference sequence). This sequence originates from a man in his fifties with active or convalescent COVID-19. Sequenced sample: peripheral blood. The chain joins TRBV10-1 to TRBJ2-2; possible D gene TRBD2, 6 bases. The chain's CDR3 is CASSETGRGTGELFF. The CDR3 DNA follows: TGCGCCAGCAGTGAAACTGGCCGGGGGACCGGGGAGCTGTTTTTT.